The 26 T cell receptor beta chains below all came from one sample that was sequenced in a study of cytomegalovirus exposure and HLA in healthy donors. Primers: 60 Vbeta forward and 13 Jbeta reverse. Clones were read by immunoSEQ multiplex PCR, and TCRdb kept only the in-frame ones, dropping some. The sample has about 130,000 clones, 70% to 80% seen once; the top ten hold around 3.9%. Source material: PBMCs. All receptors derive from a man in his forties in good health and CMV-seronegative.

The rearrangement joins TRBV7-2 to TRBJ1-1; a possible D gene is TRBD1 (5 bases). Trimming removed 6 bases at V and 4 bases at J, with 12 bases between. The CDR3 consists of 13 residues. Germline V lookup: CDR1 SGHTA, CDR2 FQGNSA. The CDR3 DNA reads TGTGCCAGCAGGTTATTGCAGGGCACTGAAGCTTTCTTT. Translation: CASRLLQGTEAFF.

The CDR3 nucleotides read TGCGCCGGTGGACGGGGGGGCCTGACAGATACGCAGTATTTT. Translating it yields CAGGRGGLTDTQYF. The rearrangement links TRBV5-1 to TRBJ2-3; 8 nucleotides agree with TRBD2. Unmatched junction bases numbered 10, after V lost 10 bases and J lost 3 bases. There are 14 residues in the CDR3. The V gene's germline CDR1 is SGHRS and CDR2 YFSETQ. The full variable domain, rest sourced from reference TRBV5-1 and TRBJ2-3, is KAGVTQTPRYLIKTRGQQVTLSCSPISGHRSVSWYQQTPGQGLQFLFEYFSETQRNKGNFPGRFSGRQFSNSRSEMNVSTLELGDSALYLCAGGRGGLTDTQYFGPGTRLTVL.

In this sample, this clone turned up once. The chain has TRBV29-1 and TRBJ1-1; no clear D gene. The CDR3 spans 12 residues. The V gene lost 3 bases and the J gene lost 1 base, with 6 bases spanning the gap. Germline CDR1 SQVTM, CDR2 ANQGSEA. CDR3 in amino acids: CSVEAKNTEAFF. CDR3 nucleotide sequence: TGCAGCGTTGAGGCCAAGAACACTGAAGCTTTCTTT.

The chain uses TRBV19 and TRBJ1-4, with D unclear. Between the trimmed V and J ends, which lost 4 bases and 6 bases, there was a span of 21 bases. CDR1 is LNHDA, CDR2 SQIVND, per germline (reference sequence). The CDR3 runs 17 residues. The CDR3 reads CASSTLGVRTVHEKLFF. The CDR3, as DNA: TGTGCCAGTAGTACCCTGGGAGTTCGTACTGTTCATGAAAAACTGTTTTTT.

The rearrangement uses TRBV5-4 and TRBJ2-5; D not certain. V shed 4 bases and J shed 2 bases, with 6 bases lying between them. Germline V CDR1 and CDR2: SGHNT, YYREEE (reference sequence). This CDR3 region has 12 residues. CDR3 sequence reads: CASSLGQETQYF. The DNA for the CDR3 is TGTGCCAGCAGCCTCGGTCAAGAGACCCAGTACTTC.

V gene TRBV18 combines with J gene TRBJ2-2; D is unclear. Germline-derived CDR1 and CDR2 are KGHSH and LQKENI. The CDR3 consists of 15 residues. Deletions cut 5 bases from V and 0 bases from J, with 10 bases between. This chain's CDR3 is CASSSRRTNTGELFF. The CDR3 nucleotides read TGTGCCAGCTCATCCAGGCGTACGAACACCGGGGAGCTGTTTTTT.

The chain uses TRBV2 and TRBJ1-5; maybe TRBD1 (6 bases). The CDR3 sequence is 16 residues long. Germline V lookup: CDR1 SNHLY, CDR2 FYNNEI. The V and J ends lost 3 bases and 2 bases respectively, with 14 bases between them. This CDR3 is CASSDGRGIRNQPQHF. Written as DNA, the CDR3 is TGTGCCAGCAGTGATGGTAGGGGGATACGCAATCAGCCCCAGCATTTT.

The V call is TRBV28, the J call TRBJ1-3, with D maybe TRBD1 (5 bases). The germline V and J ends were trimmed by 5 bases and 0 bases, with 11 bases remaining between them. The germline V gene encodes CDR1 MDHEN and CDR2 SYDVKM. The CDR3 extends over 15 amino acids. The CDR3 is CASSGGTVSGNTIYF. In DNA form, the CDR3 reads TGTGCCAGCAGTGGTGGGACTGTCTCTGGAAACACCATATATTTT. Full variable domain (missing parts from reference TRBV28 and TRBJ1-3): DVKVTQSSRYLVKRTGEKVFLECVQDMDHENMFWYRQDPGLGLRLIYFSYDVKMKEKGDIPEGYSVSREKKERFSLILESASTNQTSMYLCASSGGTVSGNTIYFGEGSWLTVV.

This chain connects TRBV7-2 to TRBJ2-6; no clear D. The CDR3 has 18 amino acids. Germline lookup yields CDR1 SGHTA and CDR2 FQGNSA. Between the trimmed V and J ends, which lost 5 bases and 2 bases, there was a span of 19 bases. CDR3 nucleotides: TGTGCCAGCAGCCCCTACCCTTCAGGTGGGCCTGGGGCCAACGTCCTGACTTTC. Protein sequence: CASSPYPSGGPGANVLTF. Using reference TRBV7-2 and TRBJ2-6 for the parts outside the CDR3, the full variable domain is GAGVSQSPSNKVTEKGKDVELRCDPISGHTALYWYRQSLGQGLEFLIYFQGNSAPDKSGLPSDRFSAERTGGSVSTLTIQRTQQEDSAVYLCASSPYPSGGPGANVLTFGAGSRLTVL.

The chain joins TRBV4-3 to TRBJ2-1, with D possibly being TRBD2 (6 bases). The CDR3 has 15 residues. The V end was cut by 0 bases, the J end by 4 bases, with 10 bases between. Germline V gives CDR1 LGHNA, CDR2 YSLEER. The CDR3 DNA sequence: TGCGCCAGCAGCCAAGACCGGGGGACTTACAATGAGCAGTTCTTC. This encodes CASSQDRGTYNEQFF.

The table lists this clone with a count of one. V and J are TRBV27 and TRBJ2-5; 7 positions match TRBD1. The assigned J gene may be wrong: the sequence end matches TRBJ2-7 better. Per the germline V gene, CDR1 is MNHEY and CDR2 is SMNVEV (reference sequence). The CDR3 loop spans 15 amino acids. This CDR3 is CASSSDRQETYEQYF. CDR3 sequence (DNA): TGTGCCAGCAGTTCGGACAGGCAGGAGACATACGAGCAGTACTTC.

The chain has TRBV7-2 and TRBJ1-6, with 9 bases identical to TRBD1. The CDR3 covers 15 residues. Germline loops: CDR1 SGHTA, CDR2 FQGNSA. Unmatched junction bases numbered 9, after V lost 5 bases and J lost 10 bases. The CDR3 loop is CASSGSPGQGSPLHF. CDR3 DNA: TGTGCCAGCAGCGGAAGCCCTGGACAGGGGTCACCCCTCCACTTT.

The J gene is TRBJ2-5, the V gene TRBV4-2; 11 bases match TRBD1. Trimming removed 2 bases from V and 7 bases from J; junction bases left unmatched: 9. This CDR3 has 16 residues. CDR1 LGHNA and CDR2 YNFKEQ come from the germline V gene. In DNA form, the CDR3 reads TGTGCCAGCAGCCAACCCTTTGGGACAGGGGGGGCGACCCAGTACTTC. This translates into CASSQPFGTGGATQYF.

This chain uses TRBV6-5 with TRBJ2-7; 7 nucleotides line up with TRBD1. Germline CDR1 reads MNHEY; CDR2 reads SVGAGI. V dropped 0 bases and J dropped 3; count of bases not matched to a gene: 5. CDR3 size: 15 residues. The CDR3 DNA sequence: TGTGCCAGCAGTTACTCCTCAACAGGGGACTACGAGCAGTACTTC. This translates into CASSYSSTGDYEQYF.

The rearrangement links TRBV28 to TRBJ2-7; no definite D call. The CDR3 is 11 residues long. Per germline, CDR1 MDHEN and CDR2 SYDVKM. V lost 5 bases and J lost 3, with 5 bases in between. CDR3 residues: CASSPLYEQYF. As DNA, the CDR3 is TGTGCCAGCAGTCCCCTCTACGAGCAGTACTTC.

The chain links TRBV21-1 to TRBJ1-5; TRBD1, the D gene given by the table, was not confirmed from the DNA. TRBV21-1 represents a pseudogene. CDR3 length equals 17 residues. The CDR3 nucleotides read TGTGCCAGCAGCAAAGGGGGAAAAAAGACAGACAGTGAGCCCCAGCATTTT. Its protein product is CASSKGGKKTDSEPQHF.

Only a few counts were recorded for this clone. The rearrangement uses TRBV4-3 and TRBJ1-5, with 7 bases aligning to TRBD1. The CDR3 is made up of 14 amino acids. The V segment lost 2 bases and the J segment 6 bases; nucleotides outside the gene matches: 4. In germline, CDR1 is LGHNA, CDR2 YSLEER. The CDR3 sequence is CASSQRPGGQPQHF. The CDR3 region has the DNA TGCGCCAGCAGCCAACGGCCAGGGGGTCAGCCCCAGCATTTT.

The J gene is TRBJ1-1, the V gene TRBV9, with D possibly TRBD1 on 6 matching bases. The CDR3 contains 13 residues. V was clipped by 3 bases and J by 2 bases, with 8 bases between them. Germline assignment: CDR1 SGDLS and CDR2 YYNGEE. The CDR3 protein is CASSEGDNTEAFF. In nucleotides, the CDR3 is TGTGCCAGCAGCGAGGGGGACAACACTGAAGCTTTCTTT. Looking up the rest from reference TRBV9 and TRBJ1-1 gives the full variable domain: DSGVTQTPKHLITATGQRVTLRCSPRSGDLSVYWYQQSLDQGLQFLIQYYNGEERAKGNILERFSAQQFPDLHSELNLSSLELGDSALYFCASSEGDNTEAFFGQGTRLTVV.

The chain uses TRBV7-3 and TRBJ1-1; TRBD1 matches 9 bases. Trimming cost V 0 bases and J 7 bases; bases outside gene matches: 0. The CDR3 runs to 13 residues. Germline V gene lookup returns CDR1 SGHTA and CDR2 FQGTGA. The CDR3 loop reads CASSLTGQGEAFF. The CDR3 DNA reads TGTGCCAGCAGCTTAACGGGACAGGGTGAAGCTTTCTTT.

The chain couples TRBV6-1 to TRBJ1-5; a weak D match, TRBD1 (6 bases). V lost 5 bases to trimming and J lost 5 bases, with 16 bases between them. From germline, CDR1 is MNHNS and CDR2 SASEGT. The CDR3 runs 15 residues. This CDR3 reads CASSPDRMLHQPQHF. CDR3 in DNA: TGTGCCAGCAGTCCAGACAGGATGCTACATCAGCCCCAGCATTTT.

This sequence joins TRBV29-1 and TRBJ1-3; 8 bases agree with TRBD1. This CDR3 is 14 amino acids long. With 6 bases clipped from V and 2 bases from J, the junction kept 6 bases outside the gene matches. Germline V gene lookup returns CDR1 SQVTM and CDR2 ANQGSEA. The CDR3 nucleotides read TGCAGCGTCGCAAAGGACAGGGCTGGAAACACCATATATTTT. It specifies CSVAKDRAGNTIYF.

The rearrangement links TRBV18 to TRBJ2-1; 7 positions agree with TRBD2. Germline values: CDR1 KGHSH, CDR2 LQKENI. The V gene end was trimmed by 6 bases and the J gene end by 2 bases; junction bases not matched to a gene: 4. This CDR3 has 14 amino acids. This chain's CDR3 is CASSTSMTYNEQFF. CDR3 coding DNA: TGTGCCAGCTCGACTAGCATGACCTACAATGAGCAGTTCTTC.

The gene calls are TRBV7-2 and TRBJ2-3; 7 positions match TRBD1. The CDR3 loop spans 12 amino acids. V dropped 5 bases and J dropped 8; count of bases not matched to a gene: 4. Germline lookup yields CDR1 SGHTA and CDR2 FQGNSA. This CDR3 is CASSRQGSTQYF. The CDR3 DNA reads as TGTGCCAGCAGCAGACAGGGAAGTACGCAGTATTTT. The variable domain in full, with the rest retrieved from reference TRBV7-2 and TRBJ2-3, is GAGVSQSPSNKVTEKGKDVELRCDPISGHTALYWYRQSLGQGLEFLIYFQGNSAPDKSGLPSDRFSAERTGGSVSTLTIQRTQQEDSAVYLCASSRQGSTQYFGPGTRLTVL.

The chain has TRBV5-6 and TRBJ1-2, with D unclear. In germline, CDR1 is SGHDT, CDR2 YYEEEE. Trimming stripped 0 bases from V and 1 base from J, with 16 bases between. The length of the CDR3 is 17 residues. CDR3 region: CASSLGGSGGLNYGYTF. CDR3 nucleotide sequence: TGTGCCAGCAGCTTGGGCGGGTCAGGTGGCCTTAACTATGGCTACACCTTC.

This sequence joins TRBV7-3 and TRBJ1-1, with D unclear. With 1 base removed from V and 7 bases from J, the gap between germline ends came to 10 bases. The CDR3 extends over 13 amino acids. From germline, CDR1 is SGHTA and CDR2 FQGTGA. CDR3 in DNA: TGTGCCAGCAGCTTAATAGGAGGAGGTGAAGCTTTCTTT. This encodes CASSLIGGGEAFF.

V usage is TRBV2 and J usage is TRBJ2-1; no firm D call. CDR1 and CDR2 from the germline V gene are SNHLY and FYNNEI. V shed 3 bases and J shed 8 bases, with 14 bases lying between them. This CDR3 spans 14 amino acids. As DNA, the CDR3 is TGTGCCAGCAGTGACAGGAATGGGTTCGATGAGCAGTTCTTC. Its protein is CASSDRNGFDEQFF.